Listed below are T cell receptor beta chains from one sample, sequenced in a study of beta chain features in type 1 diabetes. The assay was immunoSEQ multiplex PCR, and TCRdb's table has in-frame clones only and misses some. Of about 470,000 clones listed, 25% to 35% were seen once; the top ten hold roughly 0.06%. The source material was naive CD4+ T cells from blood. These receptors came from a man aged 18-30 years in good health. CDR3s include the opening cysteine and the closing phenylalanine or tryptophan. D genes are given only for firm matches. Rows give clone size only sometimes, using once, few, many, or a class for an expanded clone.

clone_size	d_call	v_call	j_call	cdr3_nt	cdr3_aa
.	.	TRBV4-1	TRBJ2-1	TGCGCCAGCAGCCTCTGGGGGGAGTCCTACAATGAGCAGTTCTTC	CASSLWGESYNEQFF
few	TRBD2	TRBV7-2	TRBJ2-5	TGTGCCAGCAGCTCCGGGACTAGCGGGAGGAGGGGGTCAGAGACCCAGTACTTC	CASSSGTSGRRGSETQYF
few	.	TRBV30	TRBJ1-2	TGTGCCTGGAGGGTGTATGGCTACACCTTC	CAWRVYGYTF
few	TRBD1	TRBV29-1	TRBJ1-1	TGCAGCGTGCTGGACAGGGGGAACACTGAAGCTTTCTTT	CSVLDRGNTEAFF
few	TRBD2	TRBV27	TRBJ2-1	TGTGCCAGCAGTTCCCCGCTAGCGGGGTACAATGAGCAGTTCTTC	CASSSPLAGYNEQFF
.	.	TRBV28	TRBJ2-1	TGTGCCAGCCTAACTGCTTACAATGAGCAGTTCTTC	CASLTAYNEQFF
.	TRBD1	TRBV7-9	TRBJ2-7	TGTGCCAGCAGTCCTACAGGGGTCTCCTACGAGCAGTACTTC	CASSPTGVSYEQYF
few	.	TRBV25-1	TRBJ2-7	TGTGCCAGCAGTGAATCGCGGGCGGGCTCCTACGAGCAGTACTTC	CASSESRAGSYEQYF
few	.	TRBV21-1	TRBJ2-3	TGTGCCAGCAGCGAAAGTGAGGGGATTATCACAGATACGCAGTATTTT	CASSESEGIITDTQYF
.	TRBD1	TRBV5-1	TRBJ2-3	TGCGCCAGCAGCGCGGGACAGGGGGCAGATACGCAGTATTTT	CASSAGQGADTQYF
.	TRBD1	TRBV19	TRBJ2-4	TGTGCCAGTAGAGGGACAGGGCCCGACATTCAGTACTTC	CASRGTGPDIQYF
few	.	TRBV27	TRBJ2-7	TGTGCCACAGGACAGAGAGCCTACGAGCAGTACTTC	CATGQRAYEQYF
.	.	TRBV6-5	TRBJ1-2	TGTGCCAGCAGTTACGGGCGGAGGGCTGTCTATGGCTACACCTTC	CASSYGRRAVYGYTF
.	.	TRBV12-2	TRBJ2-2	TGTGCAAGTCGCTTAGCGATTGGGGACAGGGCGAACACCGGGGAGCTGTTTTTT	CASRLAIGDRANTGELFF
few	.	TRBV28	TRBJ2-5	TGTGCCAGCAGTGGGGGGACAAGCGAGACCCAGTACTTC	CASSGGTSETQYF
few	TRBD1	TRBV4-3	TRBJ2-7	TGCGCCAGCAGCCAAGATACCTCGACAGGGGGCTCGGGAGAGCAGTACTTC	CASSQDTSTGGSGEQYF
.	TRBD1	TRBV28	TRBJ2-5	TGTGCCAGCAGGACAGGGAAGGAGACCCAGTACTTC	CASRTGKETQYF
few	TRBD1	TRBV28	TRBJ2-1	TGTGCCAGCAGTGGGACAGGGGGCACGTTCTTC	CASSGTGGTFF
.	.	TRBV7-2	TRBJ1-5	TGTGCCAGCAGCTTGGAGGGATGGGGCAATCAGCCCCAGCATTTT	CASSLEGWGNQPQHF
few	.	TRBV19	TRBJ2-1	TGTGCCAGTAGTATGGTGAGCAATGAGCAGTTCTTC	CASSMVSNEQFF
.	.	TRBV4-2	TRBJ2-1	TGTGCCAGCAGCCAAGATTGGGGACCGCAGTTCTTC	CASSQDWGPQFF
.	.	TRBV30	TRBJ1-1	TGTGCCTGGAGTGTTGACAGACACACTGAAGCTTTCTTT	CAWSVDRHTEAFF
.	.	TRBV5-1	TRBJ2-7	TGCGCCAGCAGCCCGACAGGGAGGACCTACGAGCAGTACTTC	CASSPTGRTYEQYF
few	.	TRBV7-2	TRBJ2-6	TGTGCCAGCAGCTTTGGAGGGGCAGGGGCCAACGTCCTGACTTTC	CASSFGGAGANVLTF
few	TRBD1	TRBV2	TRBJ1-1	TGTGCCAGCAGGGAACAGGGGGGCACTGAAGCTTTCTTT	CASREQGGTEAFF
few	.	TRBV6-5	TRBJ2-3	TGTGCCAGCAGCCCTAGCACAGATACGCAGTATTTT	CASSPSTDTQYF
.	TRBD1	TRBV28	TRBJ2-1	TGTGCCAGCAGTTTCACGGACAGGGCGAATGAGCAGTTCTTC	CASSFTDRANEQFF
.	.	TRBV25-1	TRBJ1-2	TGTGCCAGCAGTGAATCATCACAGTCCGAACGGGGCTATGGCTACACCTTC	CASSESSQSERGYGYTF
.	.	TRBV28	TRBJ1-1	TGTGCCAGCAGTCCAGCCCCCAAGACTGAAGCTTTCTTT	CASSPAPKTEAFF
once	.	TRBV5-1	TRBJ2-1	TGCGCCAGCAGCTCAGTCCCCTCTAATGAGCAGTTCTTC	CASSSVPSNEQFF
.	.	TRBV7-2	TRBJ2-5	TGTGCCAGCAGCTTAGATTCAGGGGCGCCCCAGTACTTC	CASSLDSGAPQYF
few	.	TRBV30	TRBJ2-4	TGTGCCTGGAGTCCTGGGATAGCCAAAAACATTCAGTACTTC	CAWSPGIAKNIQYF
once	.	TRBV6-1	TRBJ1-3	TGTGCCACTTACCTATCCCATATTGGAAACACCATATATTTT	CATYLSHIGNTIYF
.	TRBD2	TRBV4-3	TRBJ2-3	TGCGCCAGCAGCCCGGACGTTGGGACTAGCGTTAGCACAGATACGCAGTATTTT	CASSPDVGTSVSTDTQYF
few	.	TRBV7-9	TRBJ1-2	TGTGCCAGCAGCCGGGAAGTTAACTATGGCTACACCTTC	CASSREVNYGYTF
.	.	TRBV14	TRBJ2-5	TGTGCCAGCAGCCAAGATCCACAGAGGGAAGAGACCCAGTACTTC	CASSQDPQREETQYF
.	TRBD1	TRBV27	TRBJ2-7	TGTGCCAGCAGTTTCAGTGGGACAGGGGGCTACGAGCAGTACTTC	CASSFSGTGGYEQYF
few	.	TRBV9	TRBJ2-3	TGTGCCAGCAGCGTAGACGAGGGAAATACGCAGTATTTT	CASSVDEGNTQYF
.	.	TRBV6-5	TRBJ2-3	TGTGCCAGCAGTCTGACAGGTTGGGGCACAGATACGCAGTATTTT	CASSLTGWGTDTQYF
few	.	TRBV29-1	TRBJ1-1	TGCAGCGTTGAAGATCTTGAATACATGAACACTGAAGCTTTCTTT	CSVEDLEYMNTEAFF
.	.	TRBV10-3	TRBJ2-7	TGTGCCATCAGTGAGACGACAGGCAACTACGAGCAGTACTTC	CAISETTGNYEQYF
.	.	TRBV28	TRBJ1-2	TGTGCCAGCAGTTCTAACTATGGCTACACCTTC	CASSSNYGYTF
.	.	TRBV7-3	TRBJ2-7	TGTGCCAGCAGCCCAGAGGTGGCTAGCTCCTACGAGCAGTACTTC	CASSPEVASSYEQYF
.	TRBD2	TRBV15	TRBJ2-3	TGTGCCACCAGCAGAGAGCAACCGACTAGCGGGAGGTCTTCAGATACGCAGTATTTT	CATSREQPTSGRSSDTQYF
.	.	TRBV28	TRBJ2-2	TGTGCCAGCAGTAATTTGGCTACCGGGGAGCTGTTTTTT	CASSNLATGELFF
few	TRBD2	TRBV29-1	TRBJ2-7	TGCAGCGTGAATCTAGCGGGAGGGCCCTACGAGCAGTACTTC	CSVNLAGGPYEQYF
few	.	TRBV29-1	TRBJ1-1	TGCAGCGTTGAACCTCGAACCGGGACGGGAATGAACACTGAAGCTTTCTTT	CSVEPRTGTGMNTEAFF
.	.	TRBV7-9	TRBJ2-1	TGTGCCAGCAGCTCCCGGGACACGAATCACAATGAGCAGTTCTTC	CASSSRDTNHNEQFF
few	.	TRBV28	TRBJ2-1	TGTGCCAGCAGTTTAAGGCGCAATGAGCAGTTCTTC	CASSLRRNEQFF
.	.	TRBV7-2	TRBJ1-3	TGTGCCAGCAGCTTTGGTTCGCCTATCGCAGGAAACACCATATATTTT	CASSFGSPIAGNTIYF
.	TRBD2	TRBV7-3	TRBJ2-3	TGTGCCAGCAGCACCGGGACTAGCGCAGATACGCAGTATTTT	CASSTGTSADTQYF
.	TRBD2	TRBV9	TRBJ2-1	TGTGCCAGCAGCGTCTCCGTTCCTAGCGGACTATCGTGGCAGTTCTTC	CASSVSVPSGLSWQFF
.	TRBD2	TRBV6-1	TRBJ2-7	TGTGCCAGCAGACCTAGCGGGATCTCAGAGCAGTACTTC	CASRPSGISEQYF
.	TRBD1	TRBV25-1	TRBJ2-2	TGTGCCAGCCGTGGGGGGACAGGGTATATGGCCGGGGAGCTGTTTTTT	CASRGGTGYMAGELFF